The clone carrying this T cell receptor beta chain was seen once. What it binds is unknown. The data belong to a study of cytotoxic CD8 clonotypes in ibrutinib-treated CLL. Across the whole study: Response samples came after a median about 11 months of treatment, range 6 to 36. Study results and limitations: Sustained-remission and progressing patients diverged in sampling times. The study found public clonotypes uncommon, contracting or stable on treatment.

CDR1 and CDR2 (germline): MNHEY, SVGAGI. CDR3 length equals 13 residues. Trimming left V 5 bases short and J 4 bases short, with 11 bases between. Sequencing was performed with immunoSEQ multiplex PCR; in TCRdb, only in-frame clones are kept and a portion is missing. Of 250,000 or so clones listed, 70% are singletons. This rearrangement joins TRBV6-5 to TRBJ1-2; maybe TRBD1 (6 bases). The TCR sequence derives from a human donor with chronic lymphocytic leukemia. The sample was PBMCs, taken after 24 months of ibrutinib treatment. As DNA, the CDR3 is TGTGCCAGCAGTCTCGGGACACTCTATGGCTACACCTTC. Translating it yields CASSLGTLYGYTF.